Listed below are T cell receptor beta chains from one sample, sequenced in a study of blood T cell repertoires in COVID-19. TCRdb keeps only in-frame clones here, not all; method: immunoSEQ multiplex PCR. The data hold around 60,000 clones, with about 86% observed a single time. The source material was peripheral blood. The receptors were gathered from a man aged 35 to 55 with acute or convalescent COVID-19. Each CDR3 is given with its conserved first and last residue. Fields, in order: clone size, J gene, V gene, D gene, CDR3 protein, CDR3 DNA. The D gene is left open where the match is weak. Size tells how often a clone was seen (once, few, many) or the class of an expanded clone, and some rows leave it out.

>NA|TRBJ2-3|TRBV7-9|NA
CASSLGSGADTQYF
TGTGCCAGCAGCTTGGGATCAGGGGCAGATACGCAGTATTTT
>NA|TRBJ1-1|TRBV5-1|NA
CASSWGTPNTEAFF
TGCGCCAGCAGCTGGGGGACACCGAACACTGAAGCTTTCTTT
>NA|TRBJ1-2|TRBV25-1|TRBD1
CASSSGTASGYTF
TGTGCCAGCAGTTCTGGGACAGCCAGTGGCTACACCTTC
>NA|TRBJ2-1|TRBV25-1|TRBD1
CASRGETGGRFNEQFF
TGTGCCAGCAGGGGTGAGACAGGGGGGAGATTCAATGAGCAGTTCTTC
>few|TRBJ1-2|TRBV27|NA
CASRQTVGYGYTF
TGTGCCAGCAGGCAAACAGTAGGCTATGGCTACACCTTC
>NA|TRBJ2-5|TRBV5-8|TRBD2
CASSLISGAKAETQYF
TGTGCCAGCAGCTTGATTAGCGGGGCAAAGGCGGAGACCCAGTACTTC
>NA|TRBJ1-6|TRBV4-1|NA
CASSRGGPGSNNSPLHF
TGCGCCAGCAGCCGCGGAGGCCCCGGCTCGAATAATTCACCCCTCCACTTT
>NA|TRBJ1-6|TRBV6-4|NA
CASKEGSALNNSPLHF
TGTGCCAGCAAGGAGGGATCGGCCCTTAATAATTCACCCCTCCACTTT
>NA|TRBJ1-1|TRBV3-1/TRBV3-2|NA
CASSQATGTEAFF
TGTGCCAGCAGCCAAGCCACAGGCACTGAAGCTTTCTTT
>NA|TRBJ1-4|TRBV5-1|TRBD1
CASTLGPGTGGNEKLFF
TGCGCCAGCACTCTGGGTCCCGGGACAGGGGGGAATGAAAAACTGTTTTTT
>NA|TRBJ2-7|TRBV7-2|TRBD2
CASSSVGRRGGFYEQYF
TGTGCCAGCAGCTCGGTGGGTCGGCGGGGGGGTTTCTACGAGCAGTACTTC
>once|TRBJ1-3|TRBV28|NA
CASSLWGRPASGNTIYF
TGTGCCAGCAGTTTATGGGGCAGACCAGCCTCTGGAAACACCATATATTTT
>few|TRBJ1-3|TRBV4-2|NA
CASSQVIGSGNTIYF
TGTGCCAGCAGCCAAGTCATCGGCTCTGGAAACACCATATATTTT
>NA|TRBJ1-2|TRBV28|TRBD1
CASSFFPGQGAGGYTF
TGTGCCAGCAGTTTCTTTCCGGGACAGGGGGCCGGAGGCTACACCTTC
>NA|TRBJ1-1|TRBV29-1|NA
CSAHFGGKSEAFF
TGCAGCGCCCACTTTGGGGGGAAGTCTGAAGCTTTCTTT
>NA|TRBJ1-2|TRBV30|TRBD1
CAWGTGINYGYTF
TGTGCCTGGGGGACAGGTATTAACTATGGCTACACCTTC
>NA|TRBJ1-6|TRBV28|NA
CASSLETATSPLHF
TGTGCCAGCAGTTTGGAGACAGCTACTTCACCCCTCCACTTT